This T cell receptor beta chain was sequenced during a study of cytomegalovirus exposure and HLA in healthy donors. The overall study: The 650 to 850 first-cohort repertoires and the roughly 120 validation repertoires shared the same platform, a later analysis reported.

V trimming: 5 bases; J trimming: 2 bases; junction bases outside the gene matches: 2. The CDR3 totals 13 residues. Germline V CDR1 and CDR2: ENHRY, SYGVKD. Some clones are missing from TCRdb's copy, which holds only in-frame ones; the method was immunoSEQ multiplex PCR. In the table there are 160,000 or so clones, 88% of which are singletons. This sequence was found in a man between 18 and 35 years old in good health and CMV-seronegative. Sample: PBMCs. The chain has TRBV10-3 and TRBJ1-2; 7 nucleotides match TRBD1. CDR3 in amino acids: CAISQGDNYGYTF. CDR3 DNA sequence: TGTGCCATCAGTCAGGGGGACAACTATGGCTACACCTTC.